The entry that follows covers one T cell receptor (beta chain) sequence. The target of this receptor is not known. One base away there is no much larger clone; base qualities are not given. The sample comes from a study of Ad26.COV2.S vaccination and SARS-CoV-2 variants (dated by TCRdb to the early 2020s). At the level of the whole study: Vaccine-arm donors were drawn from COV1001, a multicentre, randomized, double-blind, placebo-controlled phase I-IIa trial of Ad26.COV2.S in healthy adults. Throughout the experiments and outcome assessment, investigators stayed blinded to trial group allocation. Trial participants were randomized into five groups of five: low-dose or high-dose Ad26.COV2.S given once or twice, or placebo on both occasions. The specificity and breadth of SARS-CoV-2-reactive T cell receptors after Ad26.COV2.S vaccination were assessed by TCRbeta repertoire sequencing. The TCR-sequenced set comprised approximately 30 samples: some 20 Ad26.COV2.S vaccine recipients, 5 placebo recipients and 8 SARS-CoV-2 convalescent individuals. Ad26.COV2.S was administered intramuscularly at a dose of 5x10^10 or 1x10^11 viral particles, either as one shot or as two shots given 56 days apart.

Points the paper makes about the study in general: The study lacked the statistical power to compare responses across vaccine doses or regimens. Compared with placebo recipients, Ad26.COV2.S recipients showed higher spike-specific TCR breadth (P = 0.0014). The authors noted that total T cell responses may have been underestimated by the TCR breadth and depth analyses. Vaccine and placebo recipients had similar non-spike TCR breadth, a finding consistent with the vaccine containing only spike. After vaccination, substantial breadth of spike-specific CD8+ and CD4+ T cell responses was reported.

Trimming accounts for 7 bases at V and 16 bases at J, while the number of junction bases matched to no gene is 10. Taken from the germline V gene (reference sequence), the CDR1 and CDR2 loops are MNHEY and SMNVEV. Taken from cysteine to phenylalanine, the CDR3 has 14 residues. CDR3 DNA is the only sequence kept; it has 42 bases, read in frame from the first base. The treatment or condition label here, explained by the study, means: some 19 received Ad26.COV2.S at low or high dose, single or two shots; several received placebo; per-sample allocation not given. Repertoires of vaccine and placebo recipients were sequenced from samples collected on day 63 after the first injection. Cohort 1b enrolled some 25 adults aged 18-55 years at a single site in Boston, USA, between 29 July and 7 August 2020. As a vaccine, Ad26.COV2.S was a replication-incompetent adenovirus type 26 vector that expressed a prefusion-stabilized SARS-CoV-2 spike protein derived from the original Wuhan strain.

TCRbeta CDR3 regions were sequenced with the immunoSEQ Assay. After extraction, genomic DNA underwent amplification by bias-controlled multiplex PCR, followed by high-throughput sequencing. Regarding the original processing steps: To quantify the absolute abundance of every unique TCRbeta CDR3 region, sequences were collapsed and filtered. T cell fraction was estimated by normalizing TCRbeta template counts to usable DNA, with usable DNA measured through amplification of reference genes found in all nucleated cells. Repertoire TCRs were annotated as SARS-CoV-2-specific by exact matching of V gene, CDR3 amino acid sequence and J gene to a known reactive TCR set. The reference SARS-CoV-2 TCR set came from MIRA and was filtered for enrichment in COVID-19-positive ImmuneCODE repertoires, removing public or cross-reactive TCRs. Using the MIRA antigens, annotated TCRs were further analysed by specific ORF or by position within an ORF. Breadth was defined as the number of annotated unique rearrangements divided by the total number of unique productive rearrangements, and depth was defined as the summed frequency of the annotated unique rearrangements. Two-sided Wilcoxon rank-sum tests were applied when comparing TCR breadth between groups. TCRdb took this table from immuneACCESS and kept in-frame rearrangements with V and J called. Such tables lack part of the clones; where checked against another copy, unresolved V genes explain under half of the gap, and the rest is unexplained. V and J calls and clone size follow that table, whereas D and trimming were derived from the DNA. This sample gives around 340,000 clones in total; around 89% of them show up just once. The ten largest clones add up to 6.4% of the sample.

This chain joins TRBV27 to TRBJ2-1, with 16 bases in between that match TRBD2. This sequence was found in a person between 18 and 59 years old who received the Ad26.COV2.S COVID-19 vaccine or a placebo. This specimen consisted of peripheral blood, obtained in a trial of Ad26.COV2.S vaccine versus placebo. This receptor has the CDR3 CASTTGLAGGLDFF. The nucleotide sequence reads TGTGCCAGCACCACGGGACTAGCGGGAGGGTTAGATTTCTTC.